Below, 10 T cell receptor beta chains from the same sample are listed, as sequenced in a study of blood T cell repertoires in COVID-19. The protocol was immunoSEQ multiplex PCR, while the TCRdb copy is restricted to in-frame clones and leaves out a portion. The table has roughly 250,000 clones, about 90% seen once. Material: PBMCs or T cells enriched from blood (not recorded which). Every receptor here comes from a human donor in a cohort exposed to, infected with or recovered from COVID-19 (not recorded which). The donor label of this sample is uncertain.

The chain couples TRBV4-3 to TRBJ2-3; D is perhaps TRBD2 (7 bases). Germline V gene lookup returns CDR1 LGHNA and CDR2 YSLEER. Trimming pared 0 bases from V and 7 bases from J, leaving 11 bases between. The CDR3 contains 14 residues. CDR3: CASSQDRGGNTQYF. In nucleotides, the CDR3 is TGCGCCAGCAGCCAAGATAGGGGGGGAAATACGCAGTATTTT.

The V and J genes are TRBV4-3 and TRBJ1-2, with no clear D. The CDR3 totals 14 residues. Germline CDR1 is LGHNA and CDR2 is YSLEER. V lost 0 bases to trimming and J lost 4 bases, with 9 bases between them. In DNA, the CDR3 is TGCGCCAGCAGCCAAGATCGGAGGACCTATGGCTACACCTTC. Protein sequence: CASSQDRRTYGYTF.

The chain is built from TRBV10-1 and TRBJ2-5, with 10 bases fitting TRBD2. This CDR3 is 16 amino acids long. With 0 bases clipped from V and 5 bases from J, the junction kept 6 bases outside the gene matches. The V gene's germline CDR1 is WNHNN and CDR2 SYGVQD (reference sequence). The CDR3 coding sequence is TGCGCCAGCAGTGAGTCCAGCGGGGGGGCCGGTGAGACCCAGTACTTC. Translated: CASSESSGGAGETQYF.

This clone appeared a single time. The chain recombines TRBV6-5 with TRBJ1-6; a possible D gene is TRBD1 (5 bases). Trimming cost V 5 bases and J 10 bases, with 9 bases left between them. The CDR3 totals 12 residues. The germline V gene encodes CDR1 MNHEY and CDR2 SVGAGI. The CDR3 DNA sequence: TGTGCCAGCAGTAAAACAGGCTCACCCCTCCACTTT. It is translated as CASSKTGSPLHF.

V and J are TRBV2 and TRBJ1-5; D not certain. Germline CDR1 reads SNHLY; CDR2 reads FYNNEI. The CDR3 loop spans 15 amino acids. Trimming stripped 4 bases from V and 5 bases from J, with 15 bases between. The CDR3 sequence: CASSGDTGSYQPQHF. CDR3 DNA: TGTGCCAGCAGTGGCGACACGGGATCCTATCAGCCCCAGCATTTT.

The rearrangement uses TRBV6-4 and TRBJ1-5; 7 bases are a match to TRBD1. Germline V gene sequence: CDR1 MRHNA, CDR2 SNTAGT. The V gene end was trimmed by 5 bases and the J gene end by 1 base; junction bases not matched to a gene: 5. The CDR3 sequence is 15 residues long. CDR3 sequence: CASSLAGGSNQPQHF. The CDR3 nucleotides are TGTGCCAGCAGTTTAGCAGGGGGGAGCAATCAGCCCCAGCATTTT.

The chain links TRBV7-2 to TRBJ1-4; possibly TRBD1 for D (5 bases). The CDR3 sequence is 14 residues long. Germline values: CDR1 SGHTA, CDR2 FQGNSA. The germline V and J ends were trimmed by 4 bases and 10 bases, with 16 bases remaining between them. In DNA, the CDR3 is TGTGCCAGCAGCTCGGGGGGGTTAAGTCGAAAACTGTTTTTT. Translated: CASSSGGLSRKLFF.

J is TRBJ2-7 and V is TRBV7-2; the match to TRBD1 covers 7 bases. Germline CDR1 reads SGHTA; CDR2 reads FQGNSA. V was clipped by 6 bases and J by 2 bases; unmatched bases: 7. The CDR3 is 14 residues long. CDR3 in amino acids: CASRRPGGTYEQYF. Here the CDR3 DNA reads TGTGCCAGCAGAAGACCAGGGGGAACCTACGAGCAGTACTTC.

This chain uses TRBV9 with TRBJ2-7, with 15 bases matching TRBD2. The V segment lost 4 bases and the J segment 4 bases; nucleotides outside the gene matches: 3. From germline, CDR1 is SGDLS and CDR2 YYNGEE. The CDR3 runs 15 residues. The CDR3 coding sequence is TGTGCCAGCAGCCCTGGGACTAGCGGGGGGTACGAGCAGTACTTC. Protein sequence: CASSPGTSGGYEQYF.

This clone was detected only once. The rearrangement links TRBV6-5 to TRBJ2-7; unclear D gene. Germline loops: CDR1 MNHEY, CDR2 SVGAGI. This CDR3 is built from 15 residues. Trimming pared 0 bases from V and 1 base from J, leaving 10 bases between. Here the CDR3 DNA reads TGTGCCAGCAGTTACTCGATCGCAGGATCCTACGAGCAGTACTTC. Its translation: CASSYSIAGSYEQYF.